This T cell receptor (beta chain) comes out of a study of T cell responses to AZD1222 COVID-19 vaccine. Study information: Whether given at about 4 or about 12 weeks, second doses were pooled. Study-level findings and limits: Without day 14 samples, only post-peak T cell repertoires were studied. Baseline seropositivity occurred in only a handful of AZD1222 recipients. Females outnumbered males among donors, who were mostly white British; clonal diversity was possibly underestimated.

Here immunoSEQ multiplex PCR was the method, and the copy in TCRdb shows in-frame clones only, minus some. Here the sample spans approximately 80,000 clones, 75% to 90% being singletons. As for this clone: The target antigen is unknown.

Germline V gene data show CDR1 as GTSNPN and CDR2 as SVGIG (reference sequence). V was shortened by 7 bases and J by 1 base, with 8 bases between the two germline ends. This CDR3 is built from 11 residues. The rearrangement joins TRBV30 to TRBJ2-7; D remains unclear. The material was peripheral blood, obtained on day 0 of AZD1222 vaccination. This clonotype originated in an adult in good health. In DNA form, the CDR3 reads TGTGCCTTACACGATTCCTACGAGCAGTACTTC. Translated: CALHDSYEQYF.